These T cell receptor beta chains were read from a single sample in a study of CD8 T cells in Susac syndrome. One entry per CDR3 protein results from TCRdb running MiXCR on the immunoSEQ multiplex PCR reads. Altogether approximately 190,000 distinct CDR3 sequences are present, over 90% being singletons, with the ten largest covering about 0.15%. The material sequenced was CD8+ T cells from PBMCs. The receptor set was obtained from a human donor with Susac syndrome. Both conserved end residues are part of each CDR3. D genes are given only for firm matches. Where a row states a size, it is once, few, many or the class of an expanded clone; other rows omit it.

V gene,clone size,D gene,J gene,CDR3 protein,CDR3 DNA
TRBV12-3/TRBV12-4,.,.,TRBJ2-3,CASSLVGLLTDTQYF,TGTGCCAGCAGTTTGGTTGGACTCCTCACAGATACGCAGTATTTT
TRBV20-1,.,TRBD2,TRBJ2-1,CSAHDSGGAINEQFF,TGCAGTGCCCATGATAGCGGGGGGGCAATCAATGAGCAGTTCTTC
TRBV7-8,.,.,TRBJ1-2,CASSSRVDYGYTF,TGTGCCAGCAGCTCCAGGGTCGACTATGGCTACACCTTC
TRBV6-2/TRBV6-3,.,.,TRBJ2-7,CASSFWLATTYEQYF,TGTGCCAGCAGTTTCTGGCTAGCGACGACCTACGAGCAGTACTTC
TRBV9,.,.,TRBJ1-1,CASGSSGDTEAFF,TGTGCCAGCGGCTCTAGTGGGGACACTGAAGCTTTCTTT
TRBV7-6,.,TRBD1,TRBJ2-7,CASSFRGMDEQYF,TGTGCCAGCAGCTTCAGGGGGATGGACGAGCAGTACTTC
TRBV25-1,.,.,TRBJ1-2,CASSEERGYTF,TGTGCCAGCAGTGAGGAACGAGGCTACACCTTC
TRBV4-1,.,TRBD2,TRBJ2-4,CASSQGLAGGSKNIQYF,TGCGCCAGCAGCCAAGGTCTGGCGGGAGGATCCAAAAACATTCAGTACTTC
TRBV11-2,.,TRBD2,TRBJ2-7,CASSSIAGGYEQYF,TGTGCCAGCAGCTCCATAGCGGGAGGATACGAGCAGTACTTC
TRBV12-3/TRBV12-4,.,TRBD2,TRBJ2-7,CASTKSGLQIYEQYF,TGTGCCAGCACCAAATCGGGACTACAAATCTACGAGCAGTACTTC
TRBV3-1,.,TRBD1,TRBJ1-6,CASSQAVGDRVYYAPLHF,TGTGCCAGCAGCCAGGCTGTCGGGGACAGGGTTTATTACGCACCCCTCCACTTT
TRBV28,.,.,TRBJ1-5,CASSLLVSREGNQPQHF,TGTGCCAGCAGTTTGTTGGTGTCGAGGGAGGGGAATCAGCCCCAGCATTTT
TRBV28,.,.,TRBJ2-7,CATRDPSDEQYF,TGTGCCACCCGGGATCCATCCGACGAGCAGTACTTC
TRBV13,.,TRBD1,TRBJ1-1,CASSQTGGPEAFF,TGTGCCAGCAGCCAAACAGGGGGCCCTGAAGCTTTCTTT
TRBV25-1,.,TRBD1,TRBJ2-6,CASSETRTGGADGANVLTF,TGTGCCAGCAGTGAAACGCGGACAGGGGGCGCCGATGGGGCCAACGTCCTGACTTTC
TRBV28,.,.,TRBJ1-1,CATRRLTRNTEAFF,TGTGCCACCCGAAGGCTAACAAGGAACACTGAAGCTTTCTTT
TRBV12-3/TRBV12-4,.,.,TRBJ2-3,CASSIRTDTQYF,TGTGCCAGCAGTATCCGCACAGATACGCAGTATTTT
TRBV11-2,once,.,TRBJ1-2,CASSPAAGPRGNGYTF,TGTGCCAGCAGCCCAGCCGCCGGGCCGAGGGGGAATGGCTACACCTTC
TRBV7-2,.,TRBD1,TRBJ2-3,CASSPEDGTGFGDTQYF,TGTGCCAGCAGCCCCGAAGATGGGACAGGGTTTGGGGATACGCAGTATTTT
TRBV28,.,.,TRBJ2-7,CASSPDPADEQYF,TGTGCCAGCAGCCCAGACCCAGCGGACGAGCAGTACTTC
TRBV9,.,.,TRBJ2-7,CASTEGDSISEQYF,TGTGCCAGCACCGAAGGAGACTCGATCTCGGAGCAGTACTTC
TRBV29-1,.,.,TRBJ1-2,CSAVQGMALYGYTF,TGCAGCGCAGTACAGGGTATGGCCTTATATGGCTACACCTTC
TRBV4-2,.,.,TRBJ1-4,CASREDVGLFF,TGTGCCAGCCGAGAAGACGTGGGACTGTTTTTT
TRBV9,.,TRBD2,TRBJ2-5,CAITAGLETQYF,TGTGCCATCACAGCGGGGCTAGAGACCCAGTACTTC
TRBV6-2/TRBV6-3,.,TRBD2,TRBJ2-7,CASTGTSGSYEQYF,TGTGCCAGCACCGGGACTAGCGGGAGCTACGAGCAGTACTTC
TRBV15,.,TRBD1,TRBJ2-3,CATSIPGQPSTDTQYF,TGTGCCACCAGCATCCCGGGACAGCCTAGCACAGATACGCAGTATTTT
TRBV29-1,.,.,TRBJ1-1,CSVLRAGGEAFF,TGCAGCGTGCTAAGGGCCGGTGGTGAAGCTTTCTTT
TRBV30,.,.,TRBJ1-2,CAYTVGSGYTF,TGTGCCTACACTGTGGGGAGCGGCTACACCTTC
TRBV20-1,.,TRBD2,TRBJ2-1,CSASDTSGDVYNEQFF,TGCAGTGCTAGCGACACTAGCGGGGATGTCTACAATGAGCAGTTCTTC
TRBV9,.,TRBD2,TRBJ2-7,CASSGAGGNEQYF,TGTGCCAGCAGCGGGGCGGGAGGTAACGAGCAGTACTTC
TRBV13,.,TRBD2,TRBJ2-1,CASSPGLAGDEQFF,TGTGCCAGCAGCCCGGGACTAGCGGGAGATGAGCAGTTCTTC
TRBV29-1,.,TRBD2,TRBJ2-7,CSVGGLAYEQYF,TGCAGCGTGGGGGGACTAGCCTACGAGCAGTACTTC
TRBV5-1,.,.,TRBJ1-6,CASSLVPQELGSPLHF,TGCGCCAGCAGCTTGGTCCCACAGGAATTAGGGTCACCCCTCCACTTT
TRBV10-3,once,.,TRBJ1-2,CAISPGDNGYTF,TGTGCCATCAGCCCCGGGGATAATGGCTACACCTTC
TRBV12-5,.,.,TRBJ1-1,CASNPEGNTEAFF,TGTGCTAGCAACCCGGAGGGGAACACTGAAGCTTTCTTT
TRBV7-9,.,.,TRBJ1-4,CASSHHDLNEKLFF,TGTGCCAGCAGCCATCACGACCTAAATGAAAAACTGTTTTTT
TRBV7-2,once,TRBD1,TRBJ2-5,CASSWPGTGPSETQYF,TGTGCCAGCAGCTGGCCCGGGACAGGTCCATCGGAGACCCAGTACTTC
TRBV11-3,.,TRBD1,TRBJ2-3,CASSTRTGTGPTDTQYF,TGTGCCAGCAGCACCAGAACCGGGACAGGGCCAACAGATACGCAGTATTTT
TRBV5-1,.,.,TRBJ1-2,CASSLAVTDTYGYTF,TGCGCCAGCAGCTTGGCTGTAACAGATACCTATGGCTACACCTTC
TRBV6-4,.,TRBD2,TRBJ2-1,CASRPGLAGNNEQFF,TGTGCCAGCAGACCGGGGCTAGCGGGAAACAATGAGCAGTTCTTC
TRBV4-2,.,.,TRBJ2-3,CASSQELSGYSTDTQYF,TGTGCCAGCAGCCAAGAGTTAAGCGGGTATAGCACAGATACGCAGTATTTT
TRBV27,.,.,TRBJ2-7,CASSLSKVASSYEQYF,TGTGCCAGCAGTTTATCTAAGGTCGCGAGCTCCTACGAGCAGTACTTC
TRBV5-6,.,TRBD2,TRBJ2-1,CASSLRRLAHEQFF,TGTGCCAGCAGCTTGCGGCGACTAGCCCATGAGCAGTTCTTC
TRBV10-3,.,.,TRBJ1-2,CAISETDSGDGYTF,TGTGCCATCAGTGAGACGGACAGTGGGGATGGCTACACCTTC
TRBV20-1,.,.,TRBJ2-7,CSARKYTYEQYF,TGCAGTGCTAGAAAGTACACCTACGAGCAGTACTTC
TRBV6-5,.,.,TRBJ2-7,CASSSYDHPKDYEQYF,TGTGCCAGCAGTTCCTACGACCACCCGAAGGACTACGAGCAGTACTTC
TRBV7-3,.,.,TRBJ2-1,CASSLTVGGLSYNEQFF,TGTGCCAGCAGCTTAACGGTAGGGGGGCTCTCCTACAATGAGCAGTTCTTC
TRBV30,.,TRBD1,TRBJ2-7,CAFRDRAYEQYF,TGTGCCTTCCGGGACAGGGCCTACGAGCAGTACTTC
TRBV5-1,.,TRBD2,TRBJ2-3,CASSLDGLVKTDTQYF,TGCGCCAGCAGCTTGGACGGACTAGTGAAGACAGATACGCAGTATTTT
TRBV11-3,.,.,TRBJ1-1,CASSLEAGPMAEAFF,TGTGCCAGCAGCCTTGAGGCAGGCCCAATGGCTGAAGCTTTCTTT
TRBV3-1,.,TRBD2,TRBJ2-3,CASSQEYEAGGTDTQYF,TGTGCCAGCAGCCAAGAGTATGAGGCGGGAGGCACAGATACGCAGTATTTT
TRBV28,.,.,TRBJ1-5,CASTPGNSNQPQHF,TGTGCTAGCACTCCAGGGAATAGCAATCAGCCCCAGCATTTT
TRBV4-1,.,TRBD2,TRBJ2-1,CASSQVAGGPRSYNEQFF,TGCGCCAGCAGCCAAGTAGCGGGGGGACCTCGCTCCTACAATGAGCAGTTCTTC
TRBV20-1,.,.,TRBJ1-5,CSAQDGNQPQHF,TGCAGTGCTCAAGACGGAAATCAGCCCCAGCATTTT
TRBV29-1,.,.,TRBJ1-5,CSVEPARAGRPQHF,TGCAGCGTTGAACCTGCCAGGGCCGGACGGCCCCAGCATTTT
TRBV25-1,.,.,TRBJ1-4,CASSDLQGGGEKLFF,TGTGCCAGCAGTGATCTCCAGGGTGGGGGTGAAAAACTGTTTTTT
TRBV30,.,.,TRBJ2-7,CAWSVRGEGSYEQYF,TGTGCCTGGAGTGTACGGGGTGAGGGCAGCTACGAGCAGTACTTC
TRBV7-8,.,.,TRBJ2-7,CASSPQGDEQYF,TGTGCCAGCAGCCCACAGGGCGACGAGCAGTACTTC